This T cell receptor (beta chain) was identified during a study of T-cell memory formation after mild COVID-19. Study in general: Largely donor-specific TCR clusters were found. Notes on the study in general: Later expanders leaned toward CD4+, whereas clones contracting from day 15 to 85 were balanced CD4/CD8. Within pre-infection memory, some responding clones were found, suggesting cross-reactive memory joined.

A note on this clonotype: Antigen: not known.

Each CDR3 protein is one row after TCRdb ran MiXCR on the 5' RACE reads. The sample lists hundreds of thousands of distinct CDR3 sequences, roughly 20% occurring once. This receptor was taken from an adult woman who had mild COVID-19 (a few samples of this study predate the infection). Cell type and time point are not known. Material for sequencing was PBMCs or a T cell subset sorted from them (not recorded which).

CDR3 protein: CASSSTPGLAGGHSYNEQFF. For the CDR3, the DNA is TGTGCCAGCAGCTCGACGCCGGGACTAGCGGGAGGTCACTCCTACAATGAGCAGTTCTTC. The chain has TRBV7-9 and TRBJ2-1, with 15 bases that match TRBD2. V shed 4 bases, J shed 0 bases, and the junction held 10 bases outside the gene matches. The CDR3 spans 20 residues. Germline V gene lookup returns CDR1 SEHNR and CDR2 FQNEAQ (reference sequence).